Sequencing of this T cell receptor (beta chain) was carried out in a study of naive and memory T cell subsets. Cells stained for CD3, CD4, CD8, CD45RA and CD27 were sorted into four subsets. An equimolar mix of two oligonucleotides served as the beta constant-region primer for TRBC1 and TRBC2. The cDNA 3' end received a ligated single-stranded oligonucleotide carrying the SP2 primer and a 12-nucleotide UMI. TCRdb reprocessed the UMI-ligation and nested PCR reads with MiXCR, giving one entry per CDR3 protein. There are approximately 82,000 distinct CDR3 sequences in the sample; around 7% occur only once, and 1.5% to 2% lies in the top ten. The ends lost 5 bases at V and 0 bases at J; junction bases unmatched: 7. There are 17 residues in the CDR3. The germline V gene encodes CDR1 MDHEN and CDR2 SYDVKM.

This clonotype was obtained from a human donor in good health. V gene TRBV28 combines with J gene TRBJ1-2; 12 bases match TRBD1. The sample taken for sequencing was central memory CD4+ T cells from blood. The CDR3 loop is CASSARDRGRANYGYTF. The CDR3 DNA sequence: TGTGCCAGCAGTGCCCGGGACAGGGGGCGGGCTAACTATGGCTACACCTTC.